This T cell receptor (beta chain) was sequenced during a study of blood T cell repertoires in COVID-19. Study background: COVID-19 samples from acute and convalescent phases originated in the United States, Italy and Spain. PBMCs, B-cell-depleted T cells, or T cells were the source of the cDNA or gDNA that made up the material.

Followed longitudinally, the Seattle patients had been enrolled during active infection. As originally analysed: Estimates of nucleated cell counts were drawn from the amplification of reference gene primers. Assay used: immunoSEQ multiplex PCR; TCRdb lists only in-frame clones, some missing. V and J calls plus clone size are reproduced from that table; the DNA served to infer D and trimming. The sample has roughly 200,000 clones, roughly 80% seen once; the top ten hold about 7.8%. Germline lookup yields CDR1 SGDLS and CDR2 YYNGEE. With 4 bases clipped from V and 1 base from J, the junction kept 4 bases outside the gene matches. The CDR3 extends over 15 amino acids.

The rearrangement joins TRBV9 to TRBJ2-3; 9 bases match TRBD1. The sequencing sample was made of peripheral blood. This TCR was sampled from a woman in her fifties or sixties with COVID-19, enrolled during active disease. CDR3 DNA sequence: TGTGCCAGCAGCCCGGGGGACAGGGGCACAGATACGCAGTATTTT. This codes for CASSPGDRGTDTQYF.